This TCR beta chain came from a study of cytomegalovirus exposure and HLA in healthy donors. Between the trimmed V and J ends, which lost 3 bases and 2 bases, there was a span of 10 bases. CDR1 is MNHEY and CDR2 is SMNVEV in the germline V gene (reference sequence). This CDR3 is 14 amino acids long. This PCR relied on a set of 60 Vbeta primers and 13 Jbeta primers. Method: immunoSEQ multiplex PCR; TCRdb's copy keeps in-frame clones and lacks some. The table records about 160,000 clones, around 83% of them present only once. This rearrangement joins TRBV27 to TRBJ1-2; D uncertain. Source material: PBMCs. This TCR derives from a man aged 18 to 29 in good health and CMV-seropositive. The CDR3 bases are TGTGCCAGCAGTTTCGGGAGAGGAAACTATGGCTACACCTTC. Translated, it gives CASSFGRGNYGYTF.